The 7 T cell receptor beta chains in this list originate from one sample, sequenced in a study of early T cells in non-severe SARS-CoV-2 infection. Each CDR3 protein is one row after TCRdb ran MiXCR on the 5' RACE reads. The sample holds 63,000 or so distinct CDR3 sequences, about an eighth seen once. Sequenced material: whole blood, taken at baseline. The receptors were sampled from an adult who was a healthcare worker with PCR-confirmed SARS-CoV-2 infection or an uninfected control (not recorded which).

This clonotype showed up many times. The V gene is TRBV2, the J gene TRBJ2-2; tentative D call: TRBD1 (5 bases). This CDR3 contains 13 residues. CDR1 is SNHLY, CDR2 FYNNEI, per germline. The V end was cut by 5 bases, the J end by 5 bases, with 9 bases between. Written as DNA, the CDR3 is TGTGCCAGCAGTCCTCAGGGAACCGGGGAGCTGTTTTTT. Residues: CASSPQGTGELFF. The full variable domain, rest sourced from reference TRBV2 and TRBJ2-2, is EPEVTQTPSHQVTQMGQEVILRCVPISNHLYFYWYRQILGQKVEFLVSFYNNEISEKSEIFDDQFSVERPDGSNFTLKIRSTKLEDSAMYFCASSPQGTGELFFGEGSRLTVL.

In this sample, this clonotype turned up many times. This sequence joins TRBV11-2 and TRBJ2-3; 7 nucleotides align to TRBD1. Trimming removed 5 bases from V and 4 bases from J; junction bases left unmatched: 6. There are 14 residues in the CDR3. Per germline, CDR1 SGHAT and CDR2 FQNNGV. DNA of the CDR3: TGTGCCAGCAGCCCACAGGGGCGGGCAGATACGCAGTATTTT. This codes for CASSPQGRADTQYF.

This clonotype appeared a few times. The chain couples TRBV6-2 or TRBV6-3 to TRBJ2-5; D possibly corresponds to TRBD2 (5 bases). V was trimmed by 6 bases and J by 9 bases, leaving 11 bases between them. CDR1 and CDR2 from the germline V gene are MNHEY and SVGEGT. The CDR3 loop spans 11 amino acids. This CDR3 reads CASRSSGAQYF. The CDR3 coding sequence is TGTGCCAGCAGGTCTTCCGGGGCCCAGTACTTC.

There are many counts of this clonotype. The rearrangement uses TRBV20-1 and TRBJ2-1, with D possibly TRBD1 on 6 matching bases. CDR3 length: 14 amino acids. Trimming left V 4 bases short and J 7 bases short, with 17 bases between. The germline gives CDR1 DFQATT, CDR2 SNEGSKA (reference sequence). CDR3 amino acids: CSAINAGAGNEQFF. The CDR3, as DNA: TGCAGTGCTATCAACGCAGGGGCAGGGAATGAGCAGTTCTTC.

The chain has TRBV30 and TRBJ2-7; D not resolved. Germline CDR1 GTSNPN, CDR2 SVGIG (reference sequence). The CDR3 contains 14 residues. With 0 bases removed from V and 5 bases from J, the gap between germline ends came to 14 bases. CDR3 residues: CAWSVGRLTDEQYF. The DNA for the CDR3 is TGTGCCTGGAGTGTAGGCCGGTTGACGGACGAGCAGTACTTC.

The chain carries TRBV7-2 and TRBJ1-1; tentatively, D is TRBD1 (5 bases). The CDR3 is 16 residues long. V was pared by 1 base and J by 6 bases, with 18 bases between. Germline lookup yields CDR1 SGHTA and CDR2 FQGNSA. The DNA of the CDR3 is TGTGCCAGCAGCTTAGGTCTCGGGACCGCTAGCGCTGAAGCTTTCTTT. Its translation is CASSLGLGTASAEAFF. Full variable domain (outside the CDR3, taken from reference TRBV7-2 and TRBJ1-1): GAGVSQSPSNKVTEKGKDVELRCDPISGHTALYWYRQSLGQGLEFLIYFQGNSAPDKSGLPSDRFSAERTGGSVSTLTIQRTQQEDSAVYLCASSLGLGTASAEAFFGQGTRLTVV.

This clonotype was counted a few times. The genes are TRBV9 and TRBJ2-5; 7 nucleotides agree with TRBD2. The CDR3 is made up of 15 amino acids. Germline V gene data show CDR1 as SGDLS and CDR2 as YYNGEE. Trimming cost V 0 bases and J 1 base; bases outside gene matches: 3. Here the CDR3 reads CASSVGASGQETQYF. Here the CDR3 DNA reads TGTGCCAGCAGCGTAGGTGCTAGCGGCCAAGAGACCCAGTACTTC.